The text below deals with one TCR beta chain. Its specificity is not known. The sample comes from a study of CD8+ T cells in alopecia areata. Background on the study: The drug, oral tofacitinib, was given to treated patients at 5 to 10 mg twice daily.

Once RNA had been extracted, it was reverse transcribed into cDNA to act as the sequencing template. The data were produced by immunoSEQ multiplex PCR, yet TCRdb's version contains in-frame clones alone and is incomplete. The sample has about 200,000 clones, 55% to 70% seen once. Germline CDR1 is SGHRS and CDR2 is YFSETQ. The CDR3 totals 16 residues. Losses at the gene ends were 5 bases for V and 1 base for J; bases not matched to a gene: 6. Findings and caveats of the study: Unlike in mice, where it was clearer, TCR sharing across patients was less clear, possibly HLA-related. In blood and scalp, many expanded lesional clones persisted during tofacitinib. Normal scalp showed lower clonality than lesional scalp, especially alopecia totalis/universalis.

The treatment is: oral pan-JAK inhibitor, 5-10 mg twice daily. Sequencing was performed on CD4+ T cells sorted from blood, taken at week 4, from a patient treated with tofacitinib. The chain employs TRBV5-1 and TRBJ2-6; TRBD1 agrees at 7 bases. This sequence originates from a human donor with alopecia areata. CDR3 protein: CASSRQGVSGANVLTF. Written as DNA, the CDR3 is TGCGCCAGCAGTCGACAGGGAGTGTCTGGGGCCAACGTCCTGACTTTC.